This T cell receptor (beta chain) originates from a study of blood T cell repertoires in COVID-19. Data came from immunoSEQ multiplex PCR; TCRdb stores just in-frame clones and leaves some out. The table includes around 62,000 clones, 75% to 90% detected once. This CDR3 spans 15 amino acids. CDR1 and CDR2 (germline): LGHDT, YNNKEL (reference sequence). The V end was cut by 4 bases, the J end by 0 bases, with 10 bases between. This clone was counted a few times. Sequencing was done on a sample of peripheral blood. This sequence originates from a man in his 60s with acute or convalescent COVID-19. The genes are TRBV3-1 (or the pseudogene TRBV3-2) and TRBJ1-5, with D unclear. In DNA, the CDR3 is TGTGCCAGCAGCCCTTCACAGAATAGCAATCAGCCCCAGCATTTT. It translates to CASSPSQNSNQPQHF.